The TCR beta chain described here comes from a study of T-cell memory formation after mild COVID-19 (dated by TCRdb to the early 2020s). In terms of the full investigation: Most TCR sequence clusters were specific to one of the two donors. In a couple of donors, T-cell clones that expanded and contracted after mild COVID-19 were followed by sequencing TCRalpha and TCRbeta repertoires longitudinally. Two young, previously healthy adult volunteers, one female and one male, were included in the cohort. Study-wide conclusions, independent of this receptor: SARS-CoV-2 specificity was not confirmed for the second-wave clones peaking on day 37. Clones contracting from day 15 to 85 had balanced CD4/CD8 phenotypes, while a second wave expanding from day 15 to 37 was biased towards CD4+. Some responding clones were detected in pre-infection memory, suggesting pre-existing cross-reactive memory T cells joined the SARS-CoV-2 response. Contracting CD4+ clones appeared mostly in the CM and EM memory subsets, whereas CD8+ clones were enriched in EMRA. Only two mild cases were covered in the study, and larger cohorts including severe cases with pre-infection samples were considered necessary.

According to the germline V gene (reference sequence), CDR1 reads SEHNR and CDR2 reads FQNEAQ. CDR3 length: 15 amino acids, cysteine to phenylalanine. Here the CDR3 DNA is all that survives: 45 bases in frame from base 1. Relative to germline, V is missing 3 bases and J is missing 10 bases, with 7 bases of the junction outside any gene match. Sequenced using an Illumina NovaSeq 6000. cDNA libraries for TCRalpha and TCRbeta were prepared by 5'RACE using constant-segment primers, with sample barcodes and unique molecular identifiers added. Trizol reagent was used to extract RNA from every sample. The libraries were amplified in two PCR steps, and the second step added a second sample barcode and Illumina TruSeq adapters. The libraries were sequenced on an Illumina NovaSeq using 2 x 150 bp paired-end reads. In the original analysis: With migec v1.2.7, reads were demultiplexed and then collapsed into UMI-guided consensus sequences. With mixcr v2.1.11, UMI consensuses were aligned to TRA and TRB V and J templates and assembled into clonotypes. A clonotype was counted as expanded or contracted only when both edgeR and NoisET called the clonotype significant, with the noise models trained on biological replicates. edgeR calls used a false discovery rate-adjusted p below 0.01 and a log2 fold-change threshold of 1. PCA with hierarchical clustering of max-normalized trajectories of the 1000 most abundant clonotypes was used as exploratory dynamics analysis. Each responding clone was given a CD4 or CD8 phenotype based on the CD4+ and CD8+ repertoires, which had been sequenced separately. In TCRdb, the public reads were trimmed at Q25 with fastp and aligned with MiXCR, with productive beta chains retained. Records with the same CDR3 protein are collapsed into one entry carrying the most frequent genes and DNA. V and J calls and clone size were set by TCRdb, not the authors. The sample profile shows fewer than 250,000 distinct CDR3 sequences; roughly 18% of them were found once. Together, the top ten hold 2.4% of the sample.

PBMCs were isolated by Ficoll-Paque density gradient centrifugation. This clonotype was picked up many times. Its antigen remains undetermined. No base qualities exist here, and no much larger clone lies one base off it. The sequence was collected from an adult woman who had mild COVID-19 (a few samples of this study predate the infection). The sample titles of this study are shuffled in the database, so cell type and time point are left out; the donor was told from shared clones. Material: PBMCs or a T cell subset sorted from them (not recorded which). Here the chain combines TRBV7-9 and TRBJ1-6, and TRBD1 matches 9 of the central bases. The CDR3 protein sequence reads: CASSLDRGSGSPLHF. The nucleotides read TGTGCCAGCAGCTTGGACAGGGGCTCGGGGTCACCCCTCCACTTT. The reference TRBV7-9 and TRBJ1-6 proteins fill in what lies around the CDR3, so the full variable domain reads DTGVSQNPRHKITKRGQNVTFRCDPISEHNRLYWYRQTLGQGPEFLTYFQNEAQLEKSRLLSDRFSAERPKGSFSTLEIQRTEQGDSAMYLCASSLDRGSGSPLHFGNGTRLTVT.